Each of the 18 T cell receptor beta chains below was sequenced from the same sample in a study of graft-versus-host responses after intestinal transplantation. Method: immunoSEQ multiplex PCR; TCRdb's copy keeps in-frame clones and lacks some. This sample yields some 8,700 clones, of which 30% to 40% are seen a single time; roughly 4.7% belongs to the top ten. The sequenced sample was alloreactive CD4+ T cells from a mixed lymphocyte reaction culture, obtained before intestinal transplant. As to subset: CFSE-low proliferating T cells sorted from roughly six-day pre-transplant mixed lymphocyte reaction (GvH or HvG direction). All receptors come from a human patient who received an intestinal transplant.

This chain links TRBV7-2 with TRBJ2-3; 12 bases are shared with TRBD1. Germline CDR1 is SGHTA and CDR2 is FQGNSA. The V and J ends lost 5 bases and 4 bases, in that order; junction bases with no gene match: 10. The CDR3 totals 17 residues. The CDR3 region has the DNA TGTGCCAGCAGCCCCAGGGGGGGACAGGGGGCCGCAGATACGCAGTATTTT. As protein: CASSPRGGQGAADTQYF.

V usage is TRBV6-5 and J usage is TRBJ1-3, with D perhaps matching TRBD1 (6 bases). CDR1 is MNHEY and CDR2 is SVGAGI in the germline V gene. V lost 1 base and J 4 bases, leaving 11 bases between the germline ends. The CDR3 is 15 amino acids. In DNA form, the CDR3 reads TGTGCCAGCAGTTACTGGGGGGGCGACGGAAACACCATATATTTT. This codes for CASSYWGGDGNTIYF.

This clone was picked up one time. J is TRBJ2-7 and V is TRBV5-4; 7 positions agree with TRBD2. V lost 2 bases, J lost 1 base, and 6 bases stayed unmatched. This CDR3 region has 15 residues. Germline CDR1 reads SGHNT; CDR2 reads YYREEE (reference sequence). CDR3 protein: CASSFGGSKSYEQYF. CDR3 DNA: TGTGCCAGCAGCTTCGGGGGGTCGAAGTCCTACGAGCAGTACTTC.

This clone occurred a few times. The chain employs TRBV7-8 and TRBJ2-1; 8 nucleotides match TRBD2. With 5 bases clipped from V and 8 bases from J, the junction kept 8 bases outside the gene matches. The length of the CDR3 is 14 residues. CDR1 and CDR2 (germline): SGHVS, FQNEAQ. CDR3 sequence reads: CASSLREGLDEQFF. The CDR3 nucleotides are TGTGCCAGCAGCCTCCGGGAGGGCCTGGATGAGCAGTTCTTC.

This clone was seen only a few times. The chain couples TRBV2 to TRBJ2-6, with D unclear. CDR3 size: 15 residues. Germline-derived CDR1 and CDR2 are SNHLY and FYNNEI. Trimming removed 6 bases from V and 1 base from J, with 10 bases in between. The chain's CDR3 is CASRVDMSGANVLTF. Here the CDR3 DNA reads TGTGCCAGCAGGGTCGACATGTCTGGGGCCAACGTCCTGACTTTC.

This clone came up a few times. This rearrangement joins TRBV7-9 to TRBJ1-1; 9 bases match TRBD1. Germline CDR1 reads SEHNR; CDR2 reads FQNEAQ (reference sequence). V shed 4 bases, J shed 1 base, and the junction held 4 bases outside the gene matches. This CDR3 spans 15 amino acids. CDR3 DNA sequence: TGTGCCAGCAGCTACAAGGGACAGGGGAACACTGAAGCTTTCTTT. Translating it yields CASSYKGQGNTEAFF.

This clone was detected only a few times. Germline is not matched at one junction end, which may reflect a read error. Other DNA sequences from this sample encode an identical CDR3 as well. The rearrangement joins TRBV7-9 to TRBJ2-5; 11 bases line up with TRBD2. Germline values: CDR1 SEHNR, CDR2 FQNEAQ (reference sequence). The CDR3 sequence is 16 residues long. CDR3 sequence: CASSLALAGGQETQYF. The CDR3 coding sequence is TGTGCCAGCAGCCTAGCGCTAGCGGGAGGCCAAGAGACCCAGTACTTC.

Only a few counts were recorded for this clone. J is TRBJ1-5 and V is TRBV15; D is unclear. Trimming stripped 0 bases from V and 0 bases from J, with 9 bases between. There are 16 residues in the CDR3. Germline assignment: CDR1 LNHNV and CDR2 YYDKDF (reference sequence). The CDR3 coding sequence is TGTGCCACCAGCAGAGACGCCGGACTTAGCAATCAGCCCCAGCATTTT. Translated: CATSRDAGLSNQPQHF.

The J gene is TRBJ2-2, the V gene TRBV9; the match to TRBD2 covers 9 bases. Per germline, CDR1 SGDLS and CDR2 YYNGEE. J gave up 1 base and V 4 bases, and 5 bases lay outside the gene matches. The CDR3 contains 16 residues. The CDR3 region has the DNA TGTGCCAGCAGCCTGACGACTAGCGGGAACACCGGGGAGCTGTTTTTT. Translation gives CASSLTTSGNTGELFF.

The chain has TRBV6-1 and TRBJ1-2, with 8 bases aligning to TRBD1. CDR3 length: 15 residues. With V trimmed by 6 bases and J by 5 bases, 11 bases remained unmatched. Germline V CDR1 and CDR2: MNHNS, SASEGT. DNA for the CDR3: TGTGCCAGCAGACCCCCTCAGGGGGCTGTTTATGGCTACACCTTC. Translated: CASRPPQGAVYGYTF.

The chain links TRBV6-1 to TRBJ1-3; the D is unclear. Germline CDR1 reads MNHNS; CDR2 reads SASEGT. The V gene lost 2 bases and the J gene lost 4 bases, with 15 bases spanning the gap. CDR3 length: 16 residues. The chain's CDR3 is CASSEIGVGFGNTIYF. The CDR3 DNA reads as TGTGCCAGCAGTGAAATCGGAGTGGGTTTCGGAAACACCATATATTTT.

This clone was seen only once. The V call is TRBV2, the J call TRBJ1-4, with D tentatively TRBD1 (5 bases). Germline assignment: CDR1 SNHLY and CDR2 FYNNEI. Trimming removed 4 bases at V and 8 bases at J, with 14 bases between. The CDR3 loop spans 14 amino acids. CDR3 bases: TGTGCCAGCAGTGGGGGCAGGGTTTTGGAAAAACTGTTTTTT. Protein product: CASSGGRVLEKLFF.

As to this clone: The same CDR3 arises from other DNA sequences in this sample as well. The V call is TRBV6-9, the J call TRBJ1-5, with D possibly matching TRBD1 (5 bases). Germline values: CDR1 MNHGY, CDR2 SVAAGI. V gave up 3 bases and J gave up 7 bases, with 16 bases separating them. The CDR3 totals 15 residues. CDR3 nucleotides: TGTGCCAGCAGTTACTCGGGGCGGGAGGGGCAGCCCCAGCATTTT. Translation gives CASSYSGREGQPQHF.

This chain connects TRBV5-1 to TRBJ2-5, with 10 bases that match TRBD2. The CDR3 covers 13 residues. Trimming removed 7 bases from V and 3 bases from J; junction bases left unmatched: 3. Germline values: CDR1 SGHRS, CDR2 YFSETQ. CDR3 residues: CASFLAGEETQYF. CDR3 DNA sequence: TGCGCCAGCTTCCTAGCGGGAGAAGAGACCCAGTACTTC.

V gene TRBV11-2 combines with J gene TRBJ2-5; D might be TRBD2 (5 bases). Trimming removed 1 base at V and 3 bases at J, with 12 bases between. CDR1 is SGHAT, CDR2 FQNNGV, per germline. This CDR3 comprises 15 residues. As DNA, the CDR3 is TGTGCCAGCAGCTTAGGACCGGGGAGCGAAGAGACCCAGTACTTC. Translating gives CASSLGPGSEETQYF.

The CDR3 reads CASSYGMTSGEETQYF. CDR3 DNA sequence: TGTGCCAGCAGTTATGGTATGACTAGCGGGGAAGAGACCCAGTACTTC. This chain joins TRBV6-5 and TRBJ2-5, with 11 bases identical to TRBD2. Germline loops: CDR1 MNHEY, CDR2 SVGAGI. After removal of 3 bases from V and 3 bases from J, the junction contained 6 bases not matched to a gene. CDR3 size: 16 residues.

This clone is deemed medium-sized (0.01 to 0.1%). The gene calls are TRBV28 and TRBJ1-5; D unclear. The CDR3 is 13 residues long. V shed 8 bases and J shed 0 bases, with 8 bases lying between them. Germline loops: CDR1 MDHEN, CDR2 SYDVKM. CDR3 bases: TGTGCCAGCGAAGCGGGTAGCAATCAGCCCCAGCATTTT. Translating gives CASEAGSNQPQHF.

This clone was observed a few times. The chain recombines TRBV11-2 with TRBJ2-7; weak D call: TRBD2 (6 bases). V was shortened by 4 bases and J by 0 bases, with 16 bases between the two germline ends. In germline, CDR1 is SGHAT, CDR2 FQNNGV. The CDR3 has 16 residues. CDR3 DNA: TGTGCCAGCAGCTCACCGGGACTCCTTTACTCCTACGAGCAGTACTTC. Encoded protein: CASSSPGLLYSYEQYF. Complete variable domain (other parts from reference TRBV11-2 and TRBJ2-7): EAGVAQSPRYKIIEKRQSVAFWCNPISGHATLYWYQQILGQGPKLLIQFQNNGVVDDSQLPKDRFSAERLKGVDSTLKIQPAKLEDSAVYLCASSSPGLLYSYEQYFGPGTRLTVT.